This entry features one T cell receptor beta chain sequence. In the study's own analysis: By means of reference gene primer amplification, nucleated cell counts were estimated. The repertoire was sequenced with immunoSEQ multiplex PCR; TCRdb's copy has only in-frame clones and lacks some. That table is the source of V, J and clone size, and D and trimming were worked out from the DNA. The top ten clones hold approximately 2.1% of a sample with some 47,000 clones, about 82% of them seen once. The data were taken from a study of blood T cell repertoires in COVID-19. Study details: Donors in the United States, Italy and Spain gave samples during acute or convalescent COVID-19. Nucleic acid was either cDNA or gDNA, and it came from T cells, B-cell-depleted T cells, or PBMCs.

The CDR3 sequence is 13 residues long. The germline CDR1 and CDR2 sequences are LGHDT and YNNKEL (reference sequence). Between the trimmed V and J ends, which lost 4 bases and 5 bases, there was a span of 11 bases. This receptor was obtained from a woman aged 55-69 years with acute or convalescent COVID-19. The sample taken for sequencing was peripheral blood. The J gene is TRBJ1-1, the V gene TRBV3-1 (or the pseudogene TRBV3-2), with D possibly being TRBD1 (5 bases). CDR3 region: CASSLSRETEAFF. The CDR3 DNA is TGTGCCAGCAGCCTTTCCAGGGAAACTGAAGCTTTCTTT.